Presented here are 5 T cell receptor beta chains from one specimen sequenced in a study of shared clonotypes between healthy human individuals. Method: immunoSEQ multiplex PCR; TCRdb's copy keeps in-frame clones and lacks some. The table shows 1 million to 1.3 million clones, with about 84% occurring only once. Sequenced: memory CD4+ T cells from PBMCs. Subset noted: CD45RA-negative fraction. The receptor source for this set is a man between 18 and 35 years old in good health. Some clones in this sample may be carry-over from other donors' samples.

Ten or more counts support this clone. The CDR3 DNA reads TGTGCCAGCAGCTTAGGAAGTCCCCAGAACACTGAAGCTTTCTTT. This gives the protein CASSLGSPQNTEAFF. The V gene is TRBV7-3, the J gene TRBJ1-1; no firm D call. Germline lookup yields CDR1 SGHTA and CDR2 FQGTGA. CDR3 length equals 15 residues. Trimming stripped 2 bases from V and 1 base from J, with 11 bases between.

This sequence joins TRBV5-6 and TRBJ2-7, with 9 bases aligning to TRBD2. The V and J ends lost 7 bases and 2 bases, in that order; junction bases with no gene match: 10. The CDR3 has 15 amino acids. In germline, CDR1 is SGHDT, CDR2 YYEEEE. The CDR3 loop is CASSQGPSGAYEQYF. CDR3 sequence (DNA): TGTGCCAGCTCCCAAGGCCCTAGCGGGGCCTACGAGCAGTACTTC.

This chain's CDR3 is CASSSGQVRAYEQYF. The CDR3 nucleotides read TGTGCCAGCAGCTCCGGACAGGTTAGGGCCTACGAGCAGTACTTC. This rearrangement joins TRBV28 to TRBJ2-7, with 7 positions matching TRBD1. Trimming took 6 bases from V and 2 from J; bases not matched to a gene: 10. Germline V gives CDR1 MDHEN, CDR2 SYDVKM. This CDR3 is 15 amino acids long.

The table lists this clone with many counts. The chain recombines TRBV11-2 with TRBJ1-1, with D hard to call. V gave up 4 bases and J gave up 1 base, with 7 bases separating them. Germline V CDR1 and CDR2: SGHAT, FQNNGV. There are 13 residues in the CDR3. DNA for the CDR3: TGTGCCAGCAGCTACCGTAGGAACACTGAAGCTTTCTTT. Translation gives CASSYRRNTEAFF. The variable domain in full, completed from reference TRBV11-2 and TRBJ1-1, reads EAGVAQSPRYKIIEKRQSVAFWCNPISGHATLYWYQQILGQGPKLLIQFQNNGVVDDSQLPKDRFSAERLKGVDSTLKIQPAKLEDSAVYLCASSYRRNTEAFFGQGTRLTVV.

The rearrangement links TRBV13 to TRBJ2-3; D not certain. CDR3 length equals 16 residues. V dropped 0 bases and J dropped 2 bases, with 12 bases sitting between them. Germline CDR1 and CDR2: PRHDT and FYEKMQ (reference sequence). This CDR3 is CASSLGLWTSTDTQYF. The CDR3 region has the DNA TGTGCCAGCAGCTTAGGCCTCTGGACGTCCACAGATACGCAGTATTTT.